One sample yielded the 7 T cell receptor beta chains listed below, sequenced in a study of shared clonotypes between healthy human individuals. Terminally differentiated effector memory CD45RA+ cells were excluded by CCR7 positive selection of CD45RO-negative cells. Repertoires were generated with immunoSEQ multiplex PCR, while TCRdb's copy carries only in-frame clones and drops some. The data contain more than 2 million clones, around 93% of them seen just once; the ten biggest clones take up more than 1.5%. The sequenced sample consisted of naive CD8+ T cells from PBMCs. The receptors were gathered from a man between 18 and 35 years old in good health. Some clones in this sample may be carry-over from other donors' samples.

In this sample, this clone turned up once. The chain links TRBV27 to TRBJ2-7, with D unclear. The CDR3 contains 14 residues. Trimming removed 6 bases at V and 5 bases at J, with 17 bases between. Germline V CDR1 and CDR2: MNHEY, SMNVEV (reference sequence). The CDR3 loop is CASSPVVTSHEQYF. CDR3 in DNA: TGTGCCAGCAGCCCAGTCGTGACATCCCACGAGCAGTACTTC.

The chain joins TRBV27 to TRBJ2-7, with D possibly matching TRBD2 (6 bases). Germline CDR1 and CDR2: MNHEY and SMNVEV (reference sequence). V was clipped by 5 bases and J by 2 bases, with 16 bases between them. This CDR3 comprises 15 residues. CDR3 in amino acids: CASSLEGLRAYEQYF. The CDR3 nucleotides read TGTGCCAGCAGTCTTGAGGGACTGCGGGCCTACGAGCAGTACTTC.

The chain is built from TRBV5-1 and TRBJ2-5; the match to TRBD2 covers 7 bases. Germline V gene data show CDR1 as SGHRS and CDR2 as YFSETQ. The trim removed 6 bases at V and 3 bases at J, leaving 8 bases unmatched. This CDR3 is built from 14 residues. CDR3 loop: CASTRGRGEETQYF. In nucleotides, the CDR3 is TGCGCCAGCACCCGGGGGAGGGGTGAAGAGACCCAGTACTTC.

The chain combines TRBV30 with TRBJ1-2; 9 bases are a match to TRBD1. The CDR3 is 15 residues long. Germline V lookup: CDR1 GTSNPN, CDR2 SVGIG (reference sequence). The V segment lost 3 bases and the J segment 2 bases; nucleotides outside the gene matches: 7. The CDR3 spells CAWRLDRGKNYGYTF. For the CDR3, the DNA is TGTGCCTGGAGACTGGACAGGGGTAAAAACTATGGCTACACCTTC.

The J gene is TRBJ2-3, the V gene TRBV5-1; 9 bases match TRBD1. Germline trimming cut 2 bases from V and 3 bases from J; bases unmatched to any gene: 4. This CDR3 comprises 15 residues. The germline CDR1 and CDR2 sequences are SGHRS and YFSETQ. The CDR3 coding sequence is TGCGCCAGCAGCTTCCACGGACAGGGGACAGATACGCAGTATTTT. Its protein product is CASSFHGQGTDTQYF. The full variable domain, in which reference TRBV5-1 and TRBJ2-3 provide the parts outside the CDR3, is KAGVTQTPRYLIKTRGQQVTLSCSPISGHRSVSWYQQTPGQGLQFLFEYFSETQRNKGNFPGRFSGRQFSNSRSEMNVSTLELGDSALYLCASSFHGQGTDTQYFGPGTRLTVL.

The J gene is TRBJ2-5, the V gene TRBV30; tentative D call: TRBD2 (6 bases). This CDR3 region has 14 residues. CDR1 is GTSNPN and CDR2 is SVGIG in the germline V gene (reference sequence). Trimming cost V 1 base and J 1 base, with 10 bases left between them. CDR3 in DNA: TGTGCCTGGAGTGCCCGGGAGATCCAAGAGACCCAGTACTTC. Translating gives CAWSAREIQETQYF.

The chain has TRBV4-2 and TRBJ1-6, with unresolved D. The germline V gene encodes CDR1 LGHNA and CDR2 YNFKEQ. This CDR3 contains 16 residues. The ends were cut back, 0 bases at V and 5 bases at J, with 11 bases in the middle. For the CDR3, the DNA is TGTGCCAGCAGCCAAGATCCACCGCCGCATAATTCACCCCTCCACTTT. Translation: CASSQDPPPHNSPLHF.